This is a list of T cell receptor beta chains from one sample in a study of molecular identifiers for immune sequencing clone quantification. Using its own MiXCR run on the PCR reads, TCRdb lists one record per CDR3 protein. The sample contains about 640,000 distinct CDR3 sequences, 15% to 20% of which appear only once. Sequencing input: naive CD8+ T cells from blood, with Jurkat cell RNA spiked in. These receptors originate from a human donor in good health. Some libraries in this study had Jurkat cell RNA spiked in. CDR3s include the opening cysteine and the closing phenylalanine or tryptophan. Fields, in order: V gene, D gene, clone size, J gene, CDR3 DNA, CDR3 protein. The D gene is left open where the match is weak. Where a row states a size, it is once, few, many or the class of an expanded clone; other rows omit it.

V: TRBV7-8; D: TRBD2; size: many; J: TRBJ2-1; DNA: TGTGCCAGCAGCCCTACTAGCGGGGGGAGCTCCTACAATGAGCAGTTCTTC; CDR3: CASSPTSGGSSYNEQFF
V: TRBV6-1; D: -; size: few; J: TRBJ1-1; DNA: TGTGCCAGCTCTGGTTCAGGGGCTACTGAAGCTTTCTTT; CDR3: CASSGSGATEAFF
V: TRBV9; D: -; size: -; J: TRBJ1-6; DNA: TGTGCCAGCAGCGTAGGCCGGGGGCTGGGTAATTCACCCCTCCACTTT; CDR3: CASSVGRGLGNSPLHF
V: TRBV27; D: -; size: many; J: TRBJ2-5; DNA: TGTGCCAGCAGTCCTTTCGGTGGGGGGGCCTGGGAGACCCAGTACTTC; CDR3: CASSPFGGGAWETQYF
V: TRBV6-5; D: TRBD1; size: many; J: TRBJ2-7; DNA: TGTGCCAGCAGAATAGGGGGCGCAGCCTACGAGCAGTACTTC; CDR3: CASRIGGAAYEQYF
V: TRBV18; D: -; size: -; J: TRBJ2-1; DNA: TGTGCCAGCTCACCACCGGGAGCGGGTTCGAGCTCCTACAATGAGCAGTTCTTC; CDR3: CASSPPGAGSSSYNEQFF
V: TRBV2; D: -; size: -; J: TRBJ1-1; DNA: TGTGCCAGCACTCCCGCGCTGGGGGGCGTTAGGAACACTGAAGCTTTCTTT; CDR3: CASTPALGGVRNTEAFF
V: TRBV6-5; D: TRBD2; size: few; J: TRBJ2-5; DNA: TGTGCCAGCAGTTACGGTCTAGCGGGGGTCGTAGAGACCCAGTACTTC; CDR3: CASSYGLAGVVETQYF
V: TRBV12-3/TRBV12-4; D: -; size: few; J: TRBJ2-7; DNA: TGTGCCAGCAGTTTTCTGGGGGCGGAATACGAGCAGTACTTC; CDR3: CASSFLGAEYEQYF
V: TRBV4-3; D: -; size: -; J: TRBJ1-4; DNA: TGCGCCAGCAGCCAAGGTGGGGCACGATCGCATGAAAAACTGTTTTTT; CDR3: CASSQGGARSHEKLFF
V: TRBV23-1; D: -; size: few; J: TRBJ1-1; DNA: TGCGCCAGCACCCCCCGCAGGGACGGACCACCGAGTCCGATGAACACTGAAGCTTTCTTT; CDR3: CASTPRRDGPPSPMNTEAFF
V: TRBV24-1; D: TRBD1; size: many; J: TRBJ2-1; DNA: TGTGCCACCCTACAGGGGAGTACCCCGGGGAATGAGCAGTTCTTC; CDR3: CATLQGSTPGNEQFF
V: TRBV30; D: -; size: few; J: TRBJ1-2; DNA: TGTGCCTGGGGACCTTCAAAGGGGGGAGGCTACACCTTC; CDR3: CAWGPSKGGGYTF
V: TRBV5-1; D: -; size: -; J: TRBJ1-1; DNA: TGCGCCAGCAGCGCGGACCACGGGGACACTGAAGCTTTCTTT; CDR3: CASSADHGDTEAFF
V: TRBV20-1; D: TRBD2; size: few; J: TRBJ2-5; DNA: TGCAGTGCTCCGACTAGCGGGAGGTCCAGAGAGACCCAGTACTTC; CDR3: CSAPTSGRSRETQYF
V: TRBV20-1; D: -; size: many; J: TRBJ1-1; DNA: TGCAGTGCTAGCACGACAGCCATGAACACTGAAGCTTTCTTT; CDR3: CSASTTAMNTEAFF
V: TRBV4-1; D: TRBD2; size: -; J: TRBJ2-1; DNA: TGCGCCAGCAGCCAAGTTAGCGGGGGCCTAAACAATGAGCAGTTCTTC; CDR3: CASSQVSGGLNNEQFF
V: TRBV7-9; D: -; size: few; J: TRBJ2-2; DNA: TGTGCCAGCAGCTTACCGGGGGCGGGGATCACCGGGGAGCTGTCTTTT; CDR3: CASSLPGAGITGELSF
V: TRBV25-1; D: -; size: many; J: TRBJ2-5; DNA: TGTGCCAGCAGTGATTTTGAGACCCAGTACTTC; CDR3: CASSDFETQYF
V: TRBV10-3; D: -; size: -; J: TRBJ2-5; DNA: TGTGCCACGTCCGGGGCCAACCCCAGAGAGACCCAGTACTTC; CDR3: CATSGANPRETQYF
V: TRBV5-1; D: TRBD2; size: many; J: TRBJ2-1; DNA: TGCGCCAGCAGCTTGCTAGCGGGGGACTTCAATGAGCAGTTCTTC; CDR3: CASSLLAGDFNEQFF
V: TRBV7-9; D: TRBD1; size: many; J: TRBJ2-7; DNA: TGTGCCAGCAGCTCAACAGGGGTTCTCCCTCACGAGCAGTACTTC; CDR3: CASSSTGVLPHEQYF
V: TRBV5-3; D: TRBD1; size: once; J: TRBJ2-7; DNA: TGTGCCAGCAGCCTGGACACAGGGGGGACCTACGAGCAGTGCTTC; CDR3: CASSLDTGGTYEQCF
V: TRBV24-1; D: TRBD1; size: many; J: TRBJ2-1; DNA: TGTGCCACCTCCGAGCGGACAGGGTCGGGTGAGCAGTTCTTC; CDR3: CATSERTGSGEQFF
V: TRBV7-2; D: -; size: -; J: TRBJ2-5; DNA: TGTGCCAGCGCGGATTTAGGGTCTGAGACCCAGTACTTC; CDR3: CASADLGSETQYF
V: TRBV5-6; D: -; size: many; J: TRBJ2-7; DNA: TGTGCCAGCAGCTTGGACACCTTCTCCTACGAGCAGTACTTC; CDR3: CASSLDTFSYEQYF
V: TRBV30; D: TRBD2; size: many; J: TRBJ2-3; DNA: TGTGCCTGGAGTAGCGCTAGCGGCCTAGATACGCAGTATTTT; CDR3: CAWSSASGLDTQYF
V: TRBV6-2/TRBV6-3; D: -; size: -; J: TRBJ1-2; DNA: TGTGCCAGCAGTTACAGAGAGGGCATCTATGGCTACACCTTC; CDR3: CASSYREGIYGYTF
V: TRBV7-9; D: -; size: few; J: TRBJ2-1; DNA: TGTGCCAGCAGCTTAGTTAGTGGACCGGGGGGCAACAATGAGCAGTTCTTC; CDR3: CASSLVSGPGGNNEQFF
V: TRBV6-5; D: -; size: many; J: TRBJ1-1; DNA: TGTGCCAGCAGTTACTCGCCGGGACTTATGAACACTGAAGCTTTCTTT; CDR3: CASSYSPGLMNTEAFF
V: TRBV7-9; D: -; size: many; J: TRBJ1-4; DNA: TGTGCCAGCAGCTTAGGTGGCGCTGAAAAACTGTTTTTT; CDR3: CASSLGGAEKLFF
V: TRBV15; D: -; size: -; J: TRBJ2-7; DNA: TGTGCCACCAGCAGAGTCCAGAAAGCCTACGAGCAGTACTTC; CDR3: CATSRVQKAYEQYF
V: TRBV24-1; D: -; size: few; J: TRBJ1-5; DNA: TGTGCCACCAGTGATCCGTCTAGCAATCAGCCCCAGCATTTT; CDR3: CATSDPSSNQPQHF
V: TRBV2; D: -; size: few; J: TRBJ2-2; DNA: TGTGCCAGCAGTGAATCCGTGAACACCGGGGAGCTGTTTTTT; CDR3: CASSESVNTGELFF
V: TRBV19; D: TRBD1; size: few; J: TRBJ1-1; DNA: TGTGCCAGTAGTATTCCAGGGGGCTGGGGCACTGAAGCTTTCTTT; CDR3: CASSIPGGWGTEAFF
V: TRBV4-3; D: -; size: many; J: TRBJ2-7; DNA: TGCGCCAGCAGCCAAGTGAGCGGACCGAGCTCCTACGAGCAGTACTTC; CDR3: CASSQVSGPSSYEQYF
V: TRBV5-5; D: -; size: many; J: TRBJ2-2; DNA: TGTGCCAGCAGCTTGTCAGGAACTCACACCGGGGAGCTGTTTTTT; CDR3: CASSLSGTHTGELFF
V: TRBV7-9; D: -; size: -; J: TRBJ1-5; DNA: TGTGCCAGCAGCTTAGTGGGGAACCGTCAGCCCCAGCATTTT; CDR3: CASSLVGNRQPQHF
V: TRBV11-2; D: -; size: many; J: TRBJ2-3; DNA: TGTGCCAGCAGCTTCTCCAGCGCTGCAGGGATCTTGAATACGCAGTATTTT; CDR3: CASSFSSAAGILNTQYF
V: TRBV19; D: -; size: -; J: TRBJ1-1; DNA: TGTGCCACAGAATGGGGAAGTAACACTGAAGCTCTCTTT; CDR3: CATEWGSNTEALF
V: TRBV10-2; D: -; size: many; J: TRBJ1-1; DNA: TGCGCCAGCAGTGAGGTGGAACTTTCTGAAGCTTTCTTT; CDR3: CASSEVELSEAFF
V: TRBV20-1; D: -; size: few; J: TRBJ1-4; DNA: TGCAGTGCTAGAACGGGGGCCTATGAAAAACTGTTTTTT; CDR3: CSARTGAYEKLFF
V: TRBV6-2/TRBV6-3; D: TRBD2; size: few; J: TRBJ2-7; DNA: TGTGCCAGCAGTTACGACCAGAAAGGTGGATCTAGCGGGCCCTCCTACGAGCAGTACTTC; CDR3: CASSYDQKGGSSGPSYEQYF
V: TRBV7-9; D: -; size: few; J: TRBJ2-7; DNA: TGTGCCAGCAGCTTATTACCACAGACCTACGAGCAGTACTTC; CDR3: CASSLLPQTYEQYF
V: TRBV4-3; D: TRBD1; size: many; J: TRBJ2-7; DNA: TGCGCCAGCAGCCAAGTTCGGGACAGGACCTACGAGCAGTACTTC; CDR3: CASSQVRDRTYEQYF
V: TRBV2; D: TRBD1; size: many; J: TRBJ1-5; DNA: TGTGCCAGCGGTTGGGACAGGGGTGGCAATCAGCCCCAGCATTTT; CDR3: CASGWDRGGNQPQHF
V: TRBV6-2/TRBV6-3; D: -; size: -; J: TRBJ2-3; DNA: TGTGCCAGCAGTCCCGGACTGTATACGCAGTATTTT; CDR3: CASSPGLYTQYF
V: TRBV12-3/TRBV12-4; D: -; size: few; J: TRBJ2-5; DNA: TGTGCCAGCAGTCAAGGGACCCCCTGGGGTGAGACCCAGTACTTC; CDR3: CASSQGTPWGETQYF
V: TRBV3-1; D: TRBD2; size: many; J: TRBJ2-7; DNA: TGTGCCAGCAGCCGGGGACTAGCGGTCTCCTACGAGCAGTACTTC; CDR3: CASSRGLAVSYEQYF
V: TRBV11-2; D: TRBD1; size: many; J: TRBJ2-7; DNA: TGTGCCAGCCGCATAAGACAGGGTTGGTACGAGCAGTACTTC; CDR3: CASRIRQGWYEQYF
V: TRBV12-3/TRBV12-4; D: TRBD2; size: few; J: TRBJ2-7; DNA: TGTGCCAGCGAGCCGGGACTAGCGGGAGGATACGAGCAGTACTTC; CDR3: CASEPGLAGGYEQYF
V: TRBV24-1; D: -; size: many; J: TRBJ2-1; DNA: TGTGCCACCAGGGACAGCAACAAGGAGCAGTTCTTC; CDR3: CATRDSNKEQFF